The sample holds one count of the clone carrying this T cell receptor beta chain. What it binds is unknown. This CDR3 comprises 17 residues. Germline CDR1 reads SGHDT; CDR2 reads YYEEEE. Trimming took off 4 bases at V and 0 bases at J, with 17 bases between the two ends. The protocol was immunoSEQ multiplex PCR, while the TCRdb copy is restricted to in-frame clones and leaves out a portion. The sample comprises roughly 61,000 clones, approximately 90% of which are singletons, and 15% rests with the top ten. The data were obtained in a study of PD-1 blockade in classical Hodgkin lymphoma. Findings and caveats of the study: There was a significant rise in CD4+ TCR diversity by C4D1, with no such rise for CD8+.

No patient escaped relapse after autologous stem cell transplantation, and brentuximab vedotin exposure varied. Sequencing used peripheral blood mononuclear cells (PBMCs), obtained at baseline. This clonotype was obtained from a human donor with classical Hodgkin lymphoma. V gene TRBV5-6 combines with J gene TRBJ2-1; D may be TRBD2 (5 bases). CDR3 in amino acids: CASSPRGLESSYNEQFF. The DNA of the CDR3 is TGTGCCAGCAGCCCGAGAGGGTTGGAGAGCTCCTACAATGAGCAGTTCTTC.